Included here is one T cell receptor (beta chain) sequence, with context. These data belong to a study of OX40 agonist ivuxolimab in advanced cancers. V was shortened by 3 bases and J by 5 bases, with 13 bases between the two germline ends. CDR3 size: 15 residues. Germline assignment: CDR1 MNHEY and CDR2 SMNVEV (reference sequence). The data were produced by immunoSEQ multiplex PCR, yet TCRdb's version contains in-frame clones alone and is incomplete. The sample shows approximately 70,000 clones, about 85% of them seen only once. The source was CD4+ or CD8+ T cells sorted from blood, collected in a trial of the OX40 agonist ivuxolimab. This receptor was obtained from an adult with an advanced solid tumor such as melanoma, head and neck, liver or kidney cancer. The genes are TRBV27 and TRBJ2-2, with D hard to call. CDR3 in DNA: TGTGCCAGCAGTTTTATGGCACGGCCGACCGGGGAGCTGTTTTTT. This sequence encodes CASSFMARPTGELFF.